This passage covers 6 T cell receptor beta chains from one sample sequenced in a study of cytomegalovirus exposure and HLA in healthy donors. Primers for the PCR totalled 60 Vbeta and 13 Jbeta. Measured with immunoSEQ multiplex PCR; TCRdb has only the in-frame clones, and not every one. The repertoire holds over 120,000 clones, with more than 8% as singletons. Sequencing input: PBMCs. Receptor source: a man aged 45-65 years in good health and CMV-seronegative.

A few counts support this clone. The chain employs TRBV11-2 and TRBJ2-4; a possible D gene is TRBD1 (8 bases). Germline CDR1 and CDR2: SGHAT and FQNNGV. Between the trimmed V and J ends, which lost 3 bases and 3 bases, there was a span of 18 bases. This CDR3 is built from 17 residues. The CDR3 is CASSLDREGVLKNIQYF. The DNA of the CDR3 is TGTGCCAGCAGCTTGGACAGGGAGGGGGTTCTCAAAAACATTCAGTACTTC.

This clone came up a few times. The rearrangement joins TRBV6-5 to TRBJ2-1, with a weak D call TRBD1 (6 bases). Germline V CDR1 and CDR2: MNHEY, SVGAGI. This CDR3 contains 15 residues. The V gene lost 2 bases and the J gene lost 6 bases, with 14 bases spanning the gap. The CDR3 DNA reads as TGTGCCAGCAGTTACGACAGAAGCAGGGGCAATGAGCAGTTCTTC. This translates into CASSYDRSRGNEQFF.

The gene calls are TRBV18 and TRBJ2-1; the match to TRBD2 covers 10 bases. Per germline, CDR1 KGHSH and CDR2 LQKENI. The CDR3 totals 18 residues. After removal of 0 bases from V and 4 bases from J, the junction contained 9 bases not matched to a gene. This chain's CDR3 is CASSPPASGGPGYNEQFF. DNA for the CDR3: TGTGCCAGCTCACCACCGGCTAGCGGGGGCCCTGGGTACAATGAGCAGTTCTTC.

V usage is TRBV18 and J usage is TRBJ1-6, with 9 bases identical to TRBD1. The CDR3 consists of 15 residues. Germline V lookup: CDR1 KGHSH, CDR2 LQKENI. J was trimmed by 6 bases and V by 6 bases; bases with no gene match: 6. The DNA of the CDR3 is TGTGCCAGCTCGCAGGGACAGGGCCTTAATTCACCCCTCCACTTT. Amino acid sequence: CASSQGQGLNSPLHF.

This chain joins TRBV7-9 and TRBJ1-4; D gene unclear. V was cut by 11 bases and J by 0 bases, with 13 bases left in between. Germline V gene sequence: CDR1 SEHNR, CDR2 FQNEAQ (reference sequence). The length of the CDR3 is 14 residues. CDR3 DNA: TGTGCCGCAAAACAGCTTGCAACTAATGAAAAACTGTTTTTT. As protein: CAAKQLATNEKLFF.

In this sample, this clone turned up a few times. The rearrangement links TRBV7-2 to TRBJ1-1; D perhaps matches TRBD1 (6 bases). The CDR3 covers 13 residues. In germline, CDR1 is SGHTA, CDR2 FQGNSA. Trimming shortened V by 5 bases and J by 5 bases, and 12 bases separated the two germline ends. CDR3 sequence (DNA): TGTGCCAGCAGCCAGCAGGGGTATACTGAAGCTTTCTTT. Translation: CASSQQGYTEAFF.